A selection of T cell receptor beta chains follows, all from one sample in a study of identical twins. TCRdb re-called the 5' RACE reads through MiXCR, storing one row per CDR3 protein. The table shows about 890,000 distinct CDR3 sequences, with about 12% occurring only once. Separately, the same data were catalogued under a study of yellow fever vaccine responses in identical twins.

The sequenced sample was PBMCs. Every receptor here comes from a woman between 18 and 29 years old in good health. Both conserved end residues are part of each CDR3. The D gene is left open where the match is weak. Not every row has a clone size; where given, it reads once, few, many or a size class.

few | TRBJ2-7 | TRBD2 | TRBV15 | CATSREGGSGLYEQYF | TGTGCCACCAGCAGAGAGGGCGGGAGCGGGCTGTACGAGCAGTACTTC
few | TRBJ2-5 | NA | TRBV3-1 | CASSQVLWETQYF | TGTGCCAGCAGCCAAGTCTTGTGGGAGACCCAGTACTTC
NA | TRBJ2-7 | TRBD1 | TRBV10-3 | CAIMREGQGTYEQYF | TGTGCCATCATGAGAGAGGGACAGGGCACCTACGAGCAGTACTTC
few | TRBJ2-3 | TRBD2 | TRBV3-1 | CASSPLAAGANTQYF | TGTGCCAGCAGCCCCCTCGCAGCGGGAGCAAATACGCAGTATTTT
NA | TRBJ1-1 | TRBD1 | TRBV4-1 | CASSPYGQGNTEAFF | TGCGCCAGCAGCCCGTATGGACAGGGGAACACTGAAGCTTTCTTT
NA | TRBJ2-7 | NA | TRBV6-1 | CASSEMKGQGYEQYF | TGTGCCAGCAGTGAAATGAAGGGTCAAGGGTACGAGCAGTACTTC
NA | TRBJ2-2 | TRBD1 | TRBV18 | CASPAGTGGLNTGELFF | TGTGCCAGCCCCGCCGGCACAGGGGGCTTAAACACCGGGGAGCTGTTTTTT
NA | TRBJ2-1 | NA | TRBV24-1 | CATSEPCSSYNEQFF | TGTGCCACCAGTGAGCCCTGCAGCTCCTACAATGAGCAGTTCTTC
many | TRBJ2-5 | TRBD2 | TRBV3-1 | CASSQGLADLQETQYF | TGTGCCAGCAGCCAAGGACTAGCGGACTTACAAGAGACCCAGTACTTC
many | TRBJ2-5 | TRBD1 | TRBV12-3/TRBV12-4 | CASSSTGGSETQYF | TGTGCCAGCAGTTCGACAGGGGGTTCAGAGACCCAGTACTTC
NA | TRBJ2-1 | NA | TRBV5-1 | CASSLDGRGQFF | TGCGCCAGCAGCTTGGACGGAAGGGGGCAGTTCTTC
few | TRBJ2-7 | NA | TRBV18 | CASSPQRVPYEQYF | TGTGCCAGCTCACCTCAGCGGGTCCCCTACGAGCAGTACTTC
few | TRBJ2-1 | TRBD2 | TRBV25-1 | CASSESTSGALRDEQFF | TGTGCCAGCAGTGAATCCACTAGCGGAGCCCTCCGGGATGAGCAGTTCTTC
NA | TRBJ2-7 | NA | TRBV6-5 | CASSYLLGNGEQYF | TGTGCCAGCAGTTACCTCCTTGGGAATGGCGAGCAGTACTTC
few | TRBJ2-6 | NA | TRBV25-1 | CASSNLGGGANVLTF | TGTGCCAGCAGTAACCTGGGAGGTGGGGCCAACGTCCTGACTTTC
NA | TRBJ2-3 | TRBD2 | TRBV3-1 | CASSQVASGKDTQYF | TGTGCCAGCAGCCAAGTCGCGAGCGGGAAAGATACGCAGTATTTT
many | TRBJ2-5 | TRBD2 | TRBV20-1 | CSARDFQRESLETQYF | TGCAGTGCTAGAGACTTTCAGCGGGAGAGCTTGGAGACCCAGTACTTC
many | TRBJ2-1 | TRBD1 | TRBV12-3/TRBV12-4 | CASSWDRGYNEQFF | TGTGCCAGCAGTTGGGACAGGGGGTACAATGAGCAGTTCTTC
many | TRBJ2-5 | NA | TRBV10-3 | CAISSPQQETQYF | TGTGCCATCAGTTCCCCCCAGCAAGAGACCCAGTACTTC
NA | TRBJ1-4 | NA | TRBV4-2 | CASSQDSKKLFF | TGTGCCAGCAGCCAAGACAGTAAAAAACTGTTTTTT
NA | TRBJ1-6 | NA | TRBV6-1 | CASSVRLEGPNSPLHF | TGTGCCAGCAGTGTCCGACTCGAAGGACCTAATTCACCCCTCCACTTT
NA | TRBJ2-7 | NA | TRBV3-1 | CASRPGTGEQYF | TGTGCCAGCCGGCCAGGAACGGGGGAGCAGTACTTC
NA | TRBJ2-5 | NA | TRBV7-2 | CASSFLGGTQETQYF | TGTGCCAGCAGCTTTTTGGGGGGCACACAAGAGACCCAGTACTTC
few | TRBJ2-3 | NA | TRBV12-3/TRBV12-4 | CASSLDERDTQYF | TGTGCCAGCAGTTTAGACGAGCGGGATACGCAGTATTTT
few | TRBJ2-1 | NA | TRBV7-8 | CSGGAGWGVEDEQFF | TGTTCCGGTGGGGCAGGGTGGGGAGTAGAGGATGAGCAGTTCTTC
few | TRBJ2-5 | NA | TRBV3-1 | CASSLFLGQMMETQYF | TGTGCCAGCAGCCTTTTCCTTGGACAGATGATGGAGACCCAGTACTTC
NA | TRBJ2-7 | NA | TRBV2 | CASSDAGSYEQYF | TGTGCCAGCAGTGATGCCGGCTCCTACGAGCAGTACTTC
few | TRBJ2-4 | TRBD2 | TRBV10-3 | CAISPGLEPERGQYF | TGTGCCATCAGTCCGGGACTAGAACCCGAGAGGGGTCAGTACTTC